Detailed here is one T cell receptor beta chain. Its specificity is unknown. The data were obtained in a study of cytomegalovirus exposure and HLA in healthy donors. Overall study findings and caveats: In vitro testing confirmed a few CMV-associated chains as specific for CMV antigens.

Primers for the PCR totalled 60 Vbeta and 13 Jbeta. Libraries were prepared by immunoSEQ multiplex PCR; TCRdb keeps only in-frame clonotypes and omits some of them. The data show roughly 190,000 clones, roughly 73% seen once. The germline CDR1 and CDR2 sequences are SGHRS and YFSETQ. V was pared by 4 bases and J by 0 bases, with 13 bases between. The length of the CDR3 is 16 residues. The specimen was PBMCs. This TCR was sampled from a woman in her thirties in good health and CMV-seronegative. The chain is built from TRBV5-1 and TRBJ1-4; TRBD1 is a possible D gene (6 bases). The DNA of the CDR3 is TGCGCCAGCAGCCCCTGGGGGGGCGCAACTAATGAAAAACTGTTTTTT. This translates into CASSPWGGATNEKLFF.